This T cell receptor (beta chain) was found in a study of persistence of HIV-infected CD4 T cells. The overall study: A median of around 8 years of suppressive ART preceded sampling.

Nonspecific anti-CD3/anti-CD28 bead stimulation represents the broad CD4+ T cell repertoire. Sorting of responding CD4+ T cells relied on upregulated CD40 ligand together with CD69. Germline loops: CDR1 ENHRY, CDR2 SYGVKD. V lost 6 bases to trimming and J lost 3 bases, with 8 bases between them. CDR3 length: 12 amino acids. This was the immunoSEQ version 4 assay in survey mode. Each sample used up to 1 ug genomic DNA diluted to 10 ng/uL. The repertoire was sequenced with immunoSEQ multiplex PCR; TCRdb's copy has only in-frame clones and lacks some. This sample carries 35,000 to 40,000 clones, about nine tenths of them seen once, and the ten largest clones take approximately 1.2%. Regarding this clone: Its antigen is undetermined.

Study-level results: TCRbeta richness was lower in CMV- and Gag-responding cells than in anti-CD3/anti-CD28-responding cells. TCR analyses could not target the rare provirus-carrying CMV-responding cells.

V gene TRBV10-3 combines with J gene TRBJ1-2, with TRBD1 as a possible D gene (5 bases). The TCR sequence derives from an adult man with HIV who was CMV-seropositive. The material was CD4+ T cells sorted from PBMCs after roughly 18-hour stimulation, obtained from a patient who received antiretroviral therapy. The CDR3, as DNA: TGTGCCATCAGCCTGGGGGACTATGGCTACACCTTC. Encoded protein: CAISLGDYGYTF.